These T cell receptor beta chains were read from a single sample in a study of cytomegalovirus exposure and HLA in healthy donors. Using immunoSEQ multiplex PCR, the repertoire was profiled, and TCRdb retains in-frame clones only, with some absent. Here the sample spans 210,000 or so clones, approximately 80% being singletons. Sequenced input: PBMCs. The receptors derive from a woman in her forties or fifties in good health and CMV-seropositive. Both conserved end residues are part of each CDR3. The D gene is left open where the match is weak. Where a row states a size, it is once, few, many or the class of an expanded clone; other rows omit it.

j_call v_call d_call clone_size cdr3_nt cdr3_aa
TRBJ2-7 TRBV7-9 - - TGTTCCAGCAGCCCTACTCGGGGTTCCTACGAGCAGTACTTC CSSSPTRGSYEQYF
TRBJ1-4 TRBV6-5 TRBD1 - TGTGCCACGCACAGGGGGCTGGGTGAAAAACTGTTTTTT CATHRGLGEKLFF
TRBJ2-5 TRBV7-8 TRBD1 - TGTGCCAGCAGCCCTGGACAGGGTCTTACAGAAGGGGAGCAGTACTTC CASSPGQGLTEGEQYF
TRBJ1-1 TRBV6-1 TRBD1 few TGTGCCAGCAGTGCACAGGGGTGGGACACTGAAGCTTTCTTT CASSAQGWDTEAFF
TRBJ2-3 TRBV7-2 - once TGTGCCAGCAGCAGACTAGTGAGCACAGATACGCAGTATTTT CASSRLVSTDTQYF
TRBJ1-3 TRBV19 TRBD1 - TGTGCCAGTATAAGACAGGGATACTCTGGAAACACCATATATTTT CASIRQGYSGNTIYF
TRBJ2-3 TRBV6-1 - - TGTGCCAGCAGCGCCGGGACTCCGTTCTATACTACGCAGTATTTT CASSAGTPFYTTQYF
TRBJ2-1 TRBV7-9 TRBD2 - TGTGCCAGCAGCTTAGCTAGCGGGGTTTTCTTC CASSLASGVFF
TRBJ1-4 TRBV5-5 - once TGTGCCAGCAGCTACCCGGGAGGGGCTGAAAAACTGTTTTTT CASSYPGGAEKLFF
TRBJ2-3 TRBV6-6 TRBD1 once TGTGCCAGCAGTCAGAGTGGGACAGGAATCGGAGATACGCAGTATTTT CASSQSGTGIGDTQYF
TRBJ2-7 TRBV11-2 - - TGTGCCAGCAGCTGGACCTACAGGGTTTTCGACGAGCAGTACTTC CASSWTYRVFDEQYF
TRBJ1-2 TRBV11-2 TRBD1 - TGTGCCAGCAGCCCGAAGACAGGGTATCACTATGGCTACACCTTC CASSPKTGYHYGYTF
TRBJ1-1 TRBV2 TRBD1 - TGTGCCAGCAGGACAGGGGGCGGGGGGTCTGAAGCTTTCTTT CASRTGGGGSEAFF
TRBJ2-3 TRBV7-6 TRBD2 - TGTGCCAGCAGCTTAGGAGCGGGGGGGAACACAGATACGCAGTATTTT CASSLGAGGNTDTQYF
TRBJ1-1 TRBV9 - few TGTGCCAGCAGCGTAGATGGGGCGGACACTGAAGCTTTCTTT CASSVDGADTEAFF
TRBJ1-2 TRBV7-9 TRBD1 - TGTGCCAGCAGCTTAGACAGGGGTCTTTATGGCTACACCTTC CASSLDRGLYGYTF
TRBJ2-7 TRBV7-2 TRBD1 once TGTGCCAGCAGCTCCTACCTAGGGGGCCAATACGAGCAGTACTTC CASSSYLGGQYEQYF
TRBJ2-7 TRBV6-1 - - TGTGCCAGCAGAGCCCCGGGTCCACCCTACGAGCAGTACTTC CASRAPGPPYEQYF
TRBJ2-3 TRBV6-4 - - TGTGCCAGCACCCCCGGCGGGGGCCAGACAGATACGCAGTATTTT CASTPGGGQTDTQYF
TRBJ2-3 TRBV6-4 TRBD1 once TGTGCCAGCAGTGTCGACAGGGGAGCGGCCGATACGCAGTATTTT CASSVDRGAADTQYF